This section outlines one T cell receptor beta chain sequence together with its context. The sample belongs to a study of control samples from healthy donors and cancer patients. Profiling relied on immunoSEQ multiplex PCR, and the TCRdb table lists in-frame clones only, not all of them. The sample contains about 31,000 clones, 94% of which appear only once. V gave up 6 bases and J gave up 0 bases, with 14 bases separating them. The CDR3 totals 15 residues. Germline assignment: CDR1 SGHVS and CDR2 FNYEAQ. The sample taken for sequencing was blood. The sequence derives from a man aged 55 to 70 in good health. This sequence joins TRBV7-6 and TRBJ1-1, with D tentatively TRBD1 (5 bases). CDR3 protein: CASRGVDLMNTEAFF. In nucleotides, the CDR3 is TGTGCCAGCAGGGGGGTCGACCTTATGAACACTGAAGCTTTCTTT.